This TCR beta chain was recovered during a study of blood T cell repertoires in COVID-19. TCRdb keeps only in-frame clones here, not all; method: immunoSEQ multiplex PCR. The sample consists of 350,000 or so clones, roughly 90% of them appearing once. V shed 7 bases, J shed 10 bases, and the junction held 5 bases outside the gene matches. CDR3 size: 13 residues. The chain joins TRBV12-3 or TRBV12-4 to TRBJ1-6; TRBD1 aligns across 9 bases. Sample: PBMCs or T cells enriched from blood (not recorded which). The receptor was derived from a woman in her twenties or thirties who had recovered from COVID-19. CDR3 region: CASTGTGRSPLHF. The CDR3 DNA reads TGTGCCAGCACCGGGACAGGGAGGTCACCCCTCCACTTT.